Included here is one TCR beta chain sequence, with context. The antigen is not known. TCRdb's copy holds only in-frame clones and misses some; the assay was immunoSEQ multiplex PCR. The table has 100,000 or so clones, roughly 85% seen once. These data belong to a study of cytomegalovirus exposure and HLA in healthy donors. Study results and limitations: Later, an analysis found that TCR clusters from the first cohort tended to co-occur in the roughly 110 validation repertoires.

The germline gives CDR1 SGDLS, CDR2 YYNGEE. Deletions cut 3 bases from V and 4 bases from J, with 16 bases between. This CDR3 contains 16 residues. The sample comprised PBMCs. This chain connects TRBV9 to TRBJ2-2, with TRBD2 as a possible D gene (6 bases). This TCR derives from a man aged 18 to 30 in good health and CMV-seropositive. The CDR3 nucleotides are TGTGCCAGCAGCGCCGCCGGGACTCTTGCCACCGGGGAGCTGTTTTTT. Residues: CASSAAGTLATGELFF.